This T cell receptor beta chain was captured by sequencing in a study of T cell repertoires in cytomegalovirus infection. Study as a whole: Public TCR beta signatures were indicative of both CMV infection and a matching HLA type. Study-wide results and caveats: Carriage of CMV together with the relevant HLA was identifiable through cumulative public TCR beta family frequency.

This clonotype was seen many times. Its cognate antigen is unknown. Germline V lookup: CDR1 MNHNS, CDR2 SASEGT. The V end lost 4 bases, the J end lost 0 bases, and 15 bases lay between the germline ends. CDR3 length: 16 amino acids. TCRdb analysed the reads with MiXCR anew, one entry per CDR3 protein. The table has about 920,000 distinct CDR3 sequences, roughly 31% seen once. The sequences come from cultured CD8+ T cells from PBMCs, collected from culture after CMV antigen stimulation. The genes are TRBV6-1 and TRBJ2-5, with D tentatively TRBD2 (6 bases). The receptor was isolated from a human donor in good health (CMV status not recorded). Some clones in this sample may be carry-over from other donors' samples. The CDR3 sequence: CASSGPGGTYQETQYF. Written as DNA, the CDR3 is TGTGCCAGCAGTGGCCCTGGAGGGACGTACCAAGAGACCCAGTACTTC.